One sample yielded the 21 T cell receptor beta chains listed below, sequenced in a study of beta chain features in type 1 diabetes. The investigators reverse transcribed all of the isolated RNA, so they sequenced expressed TCRB transcripts. The method was immunoSEQ multiplex PCR; TCRdb's version includes in-frame clones alone and lacks a portion of them. Of under 200,000 clones listed, around 8.5% are singletons. The specimen was central memory CD4+ T cells from blood. Receptors were obtained from a man between 18 and 29 years old in good health.

The chain joins TRBV10-3 to TRBJ2-3; TRBD1 aligns across 7 bases. V lost 6 bases, J lost 2 bases, and 8 bases stayed unmatched. Germline values: CDR1 ENHRY, CDR2 SYGVKD. The CDR3 is made up of 15 amino acids. This CDR3 reads CAIRTDRVDTDTQYF. CDR3 sequence (DNA): TGTGCCATCAGGACAGACAGGGTTGACACAGATACGCAGTATTTT.

The chain is built from TRBV10-3 and TRBJ2-7, with 12 positions matching TRBD1. The junction had 9 bases not matched to a gene; V was cut back by 10 bases and J by 2 bases. The CDR3 length is 15 residues. From germline, CDR1 is ENHRY and CDR2 SYGVKD. The CDR3 here is CATGDRGLVTYEQYF. The CDR3 DNA reads TGTGCCACGGGGGACAGGGGGCTCGTTACCTACGAGCAGTACTTC.

Ten or more counts support this clone. As DNA, the CDR3 is TGTGCCAGTACCATCTCGGGTTGGAATTTCTATACGCAGTATTTT. Protein sequence: CASTISGWNFYTQYF. The chain has TRBV19 and TRBJ2-3; no clear D gene. The CDR3 has 15 residues. The V gene's germline CDR1 is LNHDA and CDR2 SQIVND (reference sequence). Trimming removed 7 bases at V and 7 bases at J, with 21 bases between.

The table lists this clone with a few counts. V is TRBV14 and J is TRBJ1-1, with D perhaps TRBD1 (5 bases). Trimming took 4 bases from V and 7 from J, leaving 13 bases between them. Germline V lookup: CDR1 SGHDN, CDR2 FVKESK. The CDR3 has 13 residues. The CDR3 region is CASSLTAAIEAFF. Written as DNA, the CDR3 is TGTGCCAGCAGCCTGACAGCCGCTATTGAAGCTTTCTTT.

This clone was counted between two and nine times. V usage is TRBV6-1 and J usage is TRBJ1-4; D unresolved. Deletions cut 7 bases from V and 7 bases from J, with 4 bases between. The CDR3 sequence is 10 residues long. Germline V CDR1 and CDR2: MNHNS, SASEGT. The CDR3 sequence is CASTGEKLFF. The CDR3 DNA reads as TGTGCCAGCACGGGTGAAAAACTGTTTTTT.

This clone was counted many times. The chain has TRBV4-3 and TRBJ2-3, with 8 bases matching TRBD2. The CDR3 has 13 amino acids. Germline trimming cut 0 bases from V and 10 bases from J; bases unmatched to any gene: 3. The germline V gene has CDR1 LGHNA and CDR2 YSLEER. The CDR3 DNA sequence: TGCGCCAGCAGCCAAGACACTAGCGGTCCGCAGTATTTT. This codes for CASSQDTSGPQYF.

This chain joins TRBV7-9 and TRBJ2-2, with D possibly being TRBD1 (6 bases). Germline V gene sequence: CDR1 SEHNR, CDR2 FQNEAQ (reference sequence). The V end was cut by 5 bases, the J end by 7 bases, with 17 bases between. There are 15 residues in the CDR3. CDR3 bases: TGTGCCAGCAGCGCCAGAGATACAGGGTTCGGGGAGCTGTTTTTT. Translation: CASSARDTGFGELFF. The full variable domain, its missing parts supplied by reference TRBV7-9 and TRBJ2-2, is DTGVSQNPRHKITKRGQNVTFRCDPISEHNRLYWYRQTLGQGPEFLTYFQNEAQLEKSRLLSDRFSAERPKGSFSTLEIQRTEQGDSAMYLCASSARDTGFGELFFGEGSRLTVL.

This clone showed up many times. The CDR3 here is CSVGRTGMPYEQYF. CDR3 DNA sequence: TGCAGCGTAGGACGGACAGGGATGCCCTACGAGCAGTACTTC. V usage is TRBV29-1 and J usage is TRBJ2-7; the match to TRBD1 covers 8 bases. Germline V gene sequence: CDR1 SQVTM, CDR2 ANQGSEA. The CDR3 runs 14 residues. V was clipped by 6 bases and J by 2 bases; unmatched bases: 9.

This clone was counted only a few times. This chain joins TRBV9 and TRBJ2-2; maybe TRBD2 (6 bases). V was shortened by 4 bases and J by 2 bases, with 18 bases between the two germline ends. The V gene's germline CDR1 is SGDLS and CDR2 YYNGEE. The CDR3 consists of 17 residues. CDR3 bases: TGTGCCAGCAGCCCGAGAGGTACTAGCAGCAACACCGGGGAGCTGTTTTTT. Its translation is CASSPRGTSSNTGELFF.

This chain joins TRBV7-3 and TRBJ2-2; 11 bases match TRBD2. Germline CDR1 and CDR2: SGHTA and FQGTGA. Trimming cost V 4 bases and J 10 bases; bases outside gene matches: 5. CDR3 length: 14 amino acids. CDR3 in amino acids: CASSSSGGYAELFF. As DNA, the CDR3 is TGTGCCAGCAGCTCTAGCGGGGGGTATGCGGAGCTGTTTTTT.

This clone was counted a few times. The genes are TRBV30 and TRBJ2-2; 7 nucleotides match TRBD1. Germline assignment: CDR1 GTSNPN and CDR2 SVGIG (reference sequence). J gave up 6 bases and V 3 bases, and 10 bases lay outside the gene matches. The CDR3 has 15 residues. The CDR3 protein is CAWRVTGVIAGELFF. As DNA, the CDR3 is TGTGCCTGGAGAGTCACAGGGGTTATCGCCGGGGAGCTGTTTTTT.

The chain couples TRBV9 to TRBJ2-1; 9 bases map to TRBD1. The J segment lost 2 bases and the V segment lost 3 bases, leaving 6 bases of the junction unmatched. Per the germline V gene, CDR1 is SGDLS and CDR2 is YYNGEE. This CDR3 has 16 residues. The CDR3 nucleotides read TGTGCCAGCAGCGGAAGGACAGGGGACCCCTACAATGAGCAGTTCTTC. Amino acid sequence: CASSGRTGDPYNEQFF.

The V call is TRBV28, the J call TRBJ1-4; TRBD1 agrees at 9 bases. Germline loops: CDR1 MDHEN, CDR2 SYDVKM. With 7 bases clipped from V and 8 bases from J, the junction kept 8 bases outside the gene matches. The CDR3 runs 14 residues. CDR3 sequence: CASITGTGYEKLFF. The CDR3 DNA reads TGTGCCAGCATCACCGGGACAGGGTACGAAAAACTGTTTTTT.

This clone was counted between two and nine times. V gene TRBV11-2 combines with J gene TRBJ1-6; the D is unclear. The CDR3 has 14 residues. V was cut by 4 bases and J by 10 bases, with 14 bases left in between. Germline values: CDR1 SGHAT, CDR2 FQNNGV. The CDR3 region has the DNA TGTGCCAGCAGCTCGGGTATCGGAACCTCACCCCTCCACTTT. It is translated as CASSSGIGTSPLHF. Filled out from reference TRBV11-2 and TRBJ1-6, the complete variable domain reads EAGVAQSPRYKIIEKRQSVAFWCNPISGHATLYWYQQILGQGPKLLIQFQNNGVVDDSQLPKDRFSAERLKGVDSTLKIQPAKLEDSAVYLCASSSGIGTSPLHFGNGTRLTVT.

This chain uses TRBV7-2 with TRBJ2-3, with TRBD2 identical over 11 bases. This CDR3 contains 14 residues. Unmatched junction bases numbered 4, after V lost 5 bases and J lost 6 bases. The germline gives CDR1 SGHTA, CDR2 FQGNSA. CDR3 region: CASSAGTSGDTQYF. CDR3 coding DNA: TGTGCCAGCAGCGCCGGGACTAGCGGTGATACGCAGTATTTT.

The table lists this clone with a few counts. This chain uses TRBV5-1 with TRBJ2-5; 9 bases align to TRBD2. CDR1 and CDR2 from the germline V gene are SGHRS and YFSETQ. CDR3 length equals 15 residues. Unmatched junction bases numbered 11, after V lost 6 bases and J lost 5 bases. CDR3 nucleotide sequence: TGCGCCAGCAAGGGAGCGGGGGGCCAGCGGGAGACCCAGTACTTC. Its protein product is CASKGAGGQRETQYF.

The table lists this clone with a few counts. The DNA for the CDR3 is TGTGCCAGCTCACCCGGGACAGGACGCACAGATACGCAGTATTTT. This sequence encodes CASSPGTGRTDTQYF. The rearrangement joins TRBV18 to TRBJ2-3, with 8 nucleotides matching TRBD1. V lost 3 bases to trimming and J lost 1 base; unmatched junction nucleotides: 3. CDR1 and CDR2 from the germline V gene are KGHSH and LQKENI. CDR3 length: 15 amino acids.

This clone has a handful of counts. The chain combines TRBV9 with TRBJ2-5; D is ambiguous. The CDR3 is 13 residues long. The germline V gene encodes CDR1 SGDLS and CDR2 YYNGEE. Trimming removed 6 bases at V and 5 bases at J, with 14 bases between. Here the CDR3 reads CASTNSFTETQYF. CDR3 coding DNA: TGTGCCAGCACCAACAGTTTTACGGAGACCCAGTACTTC. The entire variable domain, with the rest obtained from reference TRBV9 and TRBJ2-5, is as follows: DSGVTQTPKHLITATGQRVTLRCSPRSGDLSVYWYQQSLDQGLQFLIQYYNGEERAKGNILERFSAQQFPDLHSELNLSSLELGDSALYFCASTNSFTETQYFGPGTRLLVL.

This clone was seen a few times. V usage is TRBV2 and J usage is TRBJ2-2; D is possibly TRBD2 (5 bases). Germline V gives CDR1 SNHLY, CDR2 FYNNEI. The CDR3 is made up of 13 amino acids. V dropped 4 bases and J dropped 3 bases, with 6 bases sitting between them. CDR3 DNA: TGTGCCAGCAGTGTGGACTACACCGGGGAGCTGTTTTTT. This gives the protein CASSVDYTGELFF.

Only one count was recorded for this clone. The V and J genes are TRBV6-5 and TRBJ1-1; D gene ambiguous. Germline CDR1 is MNHEY and CDR2 is SVGAGI. There are 12 residues in the CDR3. Trimming removed 6 bases from V and 5 bases from J, with 10 bases in between. The CDR3 bases are TGTGCCAGCAGGAACCCGGGGACTGAAGCTTTCTTT. Protein: CASRNPGTEAFF.

This clone has a handful of counts. The chain employs TRBV7-2 and TRBJ2-1; TRBD1 agrees at 8 bases. Germline V gene sequence: CDR1 SGHTA, CDR2 FQGNSA. J was trimmed by 6 bases and V by 5 bases; bases with no gene match: 9. The CDR3 runs 15 residues. The DNA for the CDR3 is TGTGCCAGCAGCAGGGGACAGGACCCTTTCAATGAGCAGTTCTTC. Amino acids: CASSRGQDPFNEQFF. The complete variable domain, with remaining parts taken from reference TRBV7-2 and TRBJ2-1, reads GAGVSQSPSNKVTEKGKDVELRCDPISGHTALYWYRQSLGQGLEFLIYFQGNSAPDKSGLPSDRFSAERTGGSVSTLTIQRTQQEDSAVYLCASSRGQDPFNEQFFGPGTRLTVL.